The TCR beta chain described here comes from a study of cytomegalovirus exposure and HLA in healthy donors. The overall study: Unique TCRs numbering 75 million to 95 million, obtained from HLA-typed donors, made up an early data release. Regarding the study as a whole: There were some public TCRs occurring in many donors, but most TCR sequences were rare. The authors later linked a missense DCLRE1C variant to TCR beta V- and J-gene trimming. It was only CMV serostatus that was available as immune exposure information.

A multiplex PCR was run with 60 Vbeta primers and 13 Jbeta primers. Some clones are missing from TCRdb's copy, which holds only in-frame ones; the method was immunoSEQ multiplex PCR. Of 100,000 to 150,000 clones listed, more than 75% are singletons. Concerning this clone itself: What it binds is not known.

The source of this sequence is a female donor in good health and CMV-seronegative. The sequencing input was PBMCs.

The CDR3 here is CASSSQGYGYTF. For the CDR3, the DNA is TGTGCCAGCAGTTCTCAGGGTTATGGCTACACCTTC. The chain is built from TRBV27 and TRBJ1-2; D is perhaps TRBD1 (5 bases). The V gene lost 4 bases and the J gene lost 5 bases, with 8 bases spanning the gap. Germline CDR1 is MNHEY and CDR2 is SMNVEV (reference sequence). This CDR3 contains 12 residues.